These 21 T cell receptor beta chains originate from one sample sequenced in a study of CD8+CD57+ T cells in acquired aplastic anemia. TCR beta VDJ and CDR3 profiles were obtained from a genomic DNA template. TCRdb re-derived calls from the reads in MiXCR, one entry per CDR3 protein. The table records 150,000 to 200,000 distinct CDR3 sequences, 55% to 70% of them present only once. Sequenced sample: sorted CD4+, CD8+, or CD8+CD57+ T cells (not recorded which) from PBMCs. The origin of the receptors is a human donor with severe aplastic anemia or a healthy control (not recorded which).

This clonotype was seen a single time. V is TRBV10-3 and J is TRBJ2-7; D may be TRBD1 (5 bases). The ends were cut back, 2 bases at V and 0 bases at J, with 14 bases in the middle. Germline-derived CDR1 and CDR2 are ENHRY and SYGVKD. CDR3 length equals 16 residues. The chain's CDR3 is CAISEVTVSRSYEQYF. The CDR3 DNA reads TGTGCCATCAGTGAGGTGACAGTCTCCCGCTCCTACGAGCAGTACTTC.

This clonotype was seen ten or more times. Its ends do not fully match the called genes, so a read error is possible. The V and J genes are TRBV25-1 and TRBJ2-7, with D uncertain. Germline CDR1 MGHDK, CDR2 SYGVNS. The CDR3 has 9 amino acids. The CDR3 region is CGSSYEQYF. The CDR3 DNA is TGTGGCAGCTCCTACGAGCAGTACTTC.

The chain carries TRBV7-6 and TRBJ2-7; unclear D gene. V lost 0 bases, J lost 5 bases, and 8 bases lay in between. The CDR3 sequence is 13 residues long. CDR1 and CDR2 (germline): SGHVS, FNYEAQ. The CDR3 nucleotides are TGTGCCAGCAGCTTAGCGCATGGTAACGAGCAGTACTTC. Its protein is CASSLAHGNEQYF.

The rearrangement links TRBV10-2 to TRBJ1-1; D might be TRBD1 (6 bases). This CDR3 spans 12 amino acids. From germline, CDR1 is WSHSY and CDR2 SAAADI. Trimming left V 7 bases short and J 4 bases short, with 10 bases between. In DNA, the CDR3 is TGCGCCAGCAATCAGGGGAGCACTGAAGCTTTCTTT. Protein sequence: CASNQGSTEAFF.

This chain connects TRBV24-1 to TRBJ2-2, with 11 bases lining up with TRBD2. Germline assignment: CDR1 KGHDR and CDR2 SFDVKD. J gave up 4 bases and V 5 bases, and 5 bases lay outside the gene matches. The CDR3 covers 16 residues. The CDR3 coding sequence is TGTGCCACCAGTGTCTTAGCGGGAGGGAGCACCGGGGAGCTGTTTTTT. Encoded protein: CATSVLAGGSTGELFF.

V and J are TRBV2 and TRBJ2-7, with TRBD1 identical over 7 bases. Trimming cost V 8 bases and J 5 bases; bases outside gene matches: 12. The CDR3 spans 14 residues. CDR1 SNHLY and CDR2 FYNNEI come from the germline V gene. This CDR3 reads CASRYRGLLNEQYF. DNA of the CDR3: TGTGCCAGCCGGTATAGGGGGCTGTTAAACGAGCAGTACTTC.

The chain carries TRBV20-1 and TRBJ1-6; D gene ambiguous. Germline lookup yields CDR1 DFQATT and CDR2 SNEGSKA (reference sequence). Trimming cost V 3 bases and J 5 bases, with 8 bases left between them. The CDR3 loop spans 13 amino acids. This CDR3 is CSARPPDNSPLHF. The CDR3, as DNA: TGCAGTGCTAGGCCCCCAGATAATTCACCCCTCCACTTT.

J is TRBJ1-2 and V is TRBV20-1, with D uncertain. V dropped 0 bases and J dropped 4 bases, with 9 bases sitting between them. Germline CDR1 DFQATT, CDR2 SNEGSKA (reference sequence). CDR3 length: 13 amino acids. The CDR3 DNA sequence: TGCAGTGCTAGAGATGGCACCTCCTATGGCTACACCTTC. Translating gives CSARDGTSYGYTF.

The chain carries TRBV7-9 and TRBJ2-1; 11 positions match TRBD2. The CDR3 length is 17 residues. From germline, CDR1 is SEHNR and CDR2 FQNEAQ (reference sequence). V was clipped by 1 base and J by 7 bases; unmatched bases: 9. In DNA, the CDR3 is TGTGCCAGCAGCTTAGTGGGGCTAGCGGGGGGTGGTAATGAGCAGTTCTTC. It yields the protein CASSLVGLAGGGNEQFF.

The chain links TRBV9 to TRBJ1-1; D not resolved. V was pared by 7 bases and J by 6 bases, with 16 bases between. Germline CDR1 and CDR2: SGDLS and YYNGEE. CDR3 length equals 13 residues. The CDR3 coding sequence is TGTGCCAGCGGCGGGCACAAGGGCCCTGAAGCTTTCTTT. It translates to CASGGHKGPEAFF.

The chain combines TRBV5-1 with TRBJ2-1; D might be TRBD2 (5 bases). The CDR3 runs 12 residues. Germline CDR1 and CDR2: SGHRS and YFSETQ. Trimming left V 0 bases short and J 9 bases short, with 7 bases between. The CDR3: CASSLVGLEQFF. CDR3 nucleotides: TGCGCCAGCAGCTTGGTTGGACTTGAGCAGTTCTTC.

The gene calls are TRBV5-1 and TRBJ2-4; 7 bases line up with TRBD1. V lost 1 base, J lost 0 bases, and 4 bases stayed unmatched. Looked up from germline, CDR1 is SGHRS and CDR2 is YFSETQ. This CDR3 spans 16 amino acids. The CDR3 here is CASSLSTGVAKNIQYF. Written as DNA, the CDR3 is TGCGCCAGCAGCTTGAGTACAGGGGTAGCCAAAAACATTCAGTACTTC.

CDR3 sequence: CASSKRGNQPQHF. The CDR3 nucleotides are TGTGCCAGCAGCAAGAGGGGCAATCAGCCCCAGCATTTT. This rearrangement joins TRBV24-1 to TRBJ1-5; D is ambiguous. The germline gives CDR1 KGHDR, CDR2 SFDVKD. V gave up 11 bases and J gave up 2 bases, with 12 bases separating them. The CDR3 is 13 amino acids.

This clonotype has only a few counts. The chain is built from TRBV18 and TRBJ2-3; TRBD2 is a possible D gene (6 bases). Germline V gene sequence: CDR1 KGHSH, CDR2 LQKENI. Trimming removed 1 base at V and 3 bases at J, with 8 bases between. CDR3 size: 14 residues. CDR3 sequence: CASSPQGGTDTQYF. The CDR3 nucleotides are TGTGCCAGCTCACCACAGGGAGGAACAGATACGCAGTATTTT.

The CDR3 here is CATSSPTGFTRLYGYTF. The CDR3 DNA is TGTGCCACCAGCAGTCCGACAGGCTTCACTAGGCTCTATGGCTACACCTTC. The rearrangement uses TRBV15 and TRBJ1-2, with D possibly TRBD1 on 6 matching bases. Trimming removed 3 bases from V and 4 bases from J, with 21 bases in between. The CDR3 loop spans 17 amino acids. Looked up from germline, CDR1 is LNHNV and CDR2 is YYDKDF (reference sequence).

The chain has TRBV2 and TRBJ2-7; TRBD1 or TRBD2 may be the D gene (5 bases each). CDR3 length equals 19 residues. Per germline, CDR1 SNHLY and CDR2 FYNNEI. V was shortened by 5 bases and J by 4 bases, with 30 bases between the two germline ends. CDR3 bases: TGTGCCAGCAGTTTTGTGGGCCCACAAACGACCGGGACCGAGTACGAGCAGTACTTC. Its protein product is CASSFVGPQTTGTEYEQYF.

The chain joins TRBV29-1 to TRBJ1-5, with a possible D match to TRBD1 (5 bases). The CDR3 extends over 12 amino acids. Germline lookup yields CDR1 SQVTM and CDR2 ANQGSEA. The V end lost 4 bases, the J end lost 5 bases, and 9 bases lay between the germline ends. CDR3 nucleotide sequence: TGCAGCGTTGGGGCCAGGGATCAGCCCCAGCATTTT. Protein: CSVGARDQPQHF.

This clonotype occurred many times. V gene TRBV4-3 combines with J gene TRBJ1-3; D is ambiguous. In germline, CDR1 is LGHNA, CDR2 YSLEER. V lost 0 bases to trimming and J lost 0 bases, with 6 bases between them. This CDR3 is 15 amino acids long. The CDR3 loop is CASSQDVFSGNTIYF. CDR3 bases: TGCGCCAGCAGCCAAGACGTGTTCTCTGGAAACACCATATATTTT.

This clonotype was recorded many times. Here the CDR3 reads CASSSPSGLAIQETQYF. CDR3 DNA sequence: TGTGCCAGCAGCTCCCCGTCGGGACTAGCGATTCAAGAGACCCAGTACTTC. The genes are TRBV7-9 and TRBJ2-5; 10 bases agree with TRBD2. In germline, CDR1 is SEHNR, CDR2 FQNEAQ (reference sequence). The CDR3 extends over 17 amino acids. The V gene end was trimmed by 4 bases and the J gene end by 2 bases; junction bases not matched to a gene: 10.

CDR3 in amino acids: CASSLSQMNTEAFF. DNA for the CDR3: TGTGCCAGCAGCTTATCCCAAATGAACACTGAAGCTTTCTTT. This chain links TRBV7-2 with TRBJ1-1; D is unresolved. The ends were cut back, 2 bases at V and 0 bases at J, with 7 bases in the middle. The CDR3 is 14 amino acids. Germline V lookup: CDR1 SGHTA, CDR2 FQGNSA.

This chain uses TRBV6-1 with TRBJ2-3, with 13 bases matching TRBD2. V gave up 2 bases and J gave up 6 bases; unmatched junction bases: 2. Germline V gives CDR1 MNHNS, CDR2 SASEGT. The CDR3 covers 15 residues. For the CDR3, the DNA is TGTGCCAGCAGTGAAACTAGCGGGGGGGCCGATACGCAGTATTTT. Protein sequence: CASSETSGGADTQYF.